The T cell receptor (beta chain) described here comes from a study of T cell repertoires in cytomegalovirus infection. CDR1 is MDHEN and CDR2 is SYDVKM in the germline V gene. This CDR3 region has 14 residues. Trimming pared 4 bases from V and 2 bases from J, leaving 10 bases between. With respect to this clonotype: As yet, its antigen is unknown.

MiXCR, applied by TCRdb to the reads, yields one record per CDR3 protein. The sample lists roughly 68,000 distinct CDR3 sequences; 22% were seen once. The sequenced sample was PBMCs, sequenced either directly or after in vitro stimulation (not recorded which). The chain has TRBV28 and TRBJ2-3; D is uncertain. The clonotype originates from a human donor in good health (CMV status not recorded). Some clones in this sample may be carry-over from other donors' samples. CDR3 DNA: TGTGCCAGCAGTTGGCGGACCAACACAGATACGCAGTATTTT. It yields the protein CASSWRTNTDTQYF.